This T cell receptor (beta chain) was identified in a study of T cell responses to AZD1222 COVID-19 vaccine. Study-level findings and limits: Seropositive AZD1222 recipients at baseline numbered only five or six. An increase in Spike-specific TCR breadth and depth was observed after two AZD1222 doses. In all cases, repertoires were sampled only after the peak T cell response.

V shed 2 bases, J shed 7 bases, and the junction held 8 bases outside the gene matches. The V gene's germline CDR1 is ENHRY and CDR2 SYGVKD. The CDR3 consists of 16 residues. Second-dose schedules of about 4 or about 12 weeks were combined. Profiling relied on immunoSEQ multiplex PCR, and the TCRdb table lists in-frame clones only, not all of them. The table includes about 110,000 clones, roughly 87% detected once. This clone appeared a single time. Antigen: not known. The sample carries other DNA sequences with the same CDR3. The chain has TRBV10-3 and TRBJ1-5, with 10 bases fitting TRBD1. The clonotype was recovered from an adult who received the AZD1222 COVID-19 vaccine. This sample comprised peripheral blood, obtained 28 days after the second AZD1222 dose. DNA of the CDR3: TGTGCCATCAGTGAGCCGGGACAGGGGTCGGGGCAGCCCCAGCATTTT. Its translation: CAISEPGQGSGQPQHF.